One and the same sample provided the 31 T cell receptor beta chains below, sequenced in a study of shared clonotypes between healthy human individuals. TCRdb's copy holds only in-frame clones and misses some; the assay was immunoSEQ multiplex PCR. The sample consists of 2 million or so clones, 95% of them appearing once. Sample: naive CD4+ T cells sorted from blood. The subset is: CD45RA+ positively selected. The receptors derive from a man in his late teens or twenties in good health.

The rearrangement uses TRBV6-1 and TRBJ2-4; D might be TRBD1 (5 bases). Germline-derived CDR1 and CDR2 are MNHNS and SASEGT. Trimming removed 2 bases at V and 1 base at J, with 21 bases between. The CDR3 has 19 amino acids. CDR3 DNA sequence: TGTGCCAGCAGTGAAACAGGACACGGGCTTTGGAGTGCCAAAAACATTCAGTACTTC. The encoded protein is CASSETGHGLWSAKNIQYF.

The J gene is TRBJ2-3, the V gene TRBV5-8; D is undetermined. V gave up 4 bases and J gave up 4 bases, with 19 bases separating them. In germline, CDR1 is SGHTS, CDR2 YDEGEE. The CDR3 loop spans 16 amino acids. The CDR3 spells CASSPPRSEAADTQYF. CDR3 in DNA: TGTGCCAGCAGCCCCCCGAGAAGCGAGGCGGCAGATACGCAGTATTTT.

The rearrangement uses TRBV5-1 and TRBJ1-2, with TRBD1 matching over 9 bases. Germline CDR1 SGHRS, CDR2 YFSETQ. This CDR3 is 17 amino acids long. Germline trimming cut 0 bases from V and 1 base from J; bases unmatched to any gene: 7. This CDR3 reads CASSLAGTGKFNYGYTF. The DNA of the CDR3 is TGCGCCAGCAGCTTGGCCGGGACAGGGAAATTTAACTATGGCTACACCTTC. Filled out from reference TRBV5-1 and TRBJ1-2, the complete variable domain reads KAGVTQTPRYLIKTRGQQVTLSCSPISGHRSVSWYQQTPGQGLQFLFEYFSETQRNKGNFPGRFSGRQFSNSRSEMNVSTLELGDSALYLCASSLAGTGKFNYGYTFGSGTRLTVV.

The chain links TRBV30 to TRBJ2-7, with D unresolved. V was shortened by 2 bases and J by 5 bases, with 16 bases between the two germline ends. Germline V gene lookup returns CDR1 GTSNPN and CDR2 SVGIG (reference sequence). CDR3 size: 14 residues. CDR3 sequence (DNA): TGTGCCTGGAGTCGCGGTGTCAGTCCGGACGAGCAGTACTTC. Its protein is CAWSRGVSPDEQYF.

This clone was seen only once. In nucleotides, the CDR3 is TGCGCCAGCAGCCAAGATCAAGGCCCGGTTTACGAGCAGTACTTC. Translating gives CASSQDQGPVYEQYF. The chain links TRBV4-1 to TRBJ2-7; D gene ambiguous. CDR1 is MGHRA and CDR2 is YSYEKL in the germline V gene. The CDR3 is made up of 15 amino acids. V was trimmed by 0 bases and J by 4 bases, leaving 13 bases between them.

V is TRBV6-5 and J is TRBJ2-5, with a possible D match to TRBD1 (5 bases). This CDR3 comprises 14 residues. With 2 bases removed from V and 5 bases from J, the gap between germline ends came to 12 bases. Germline V gene data show CDR1 as MNHEY and CDR2 as SVGAGI. As DNA, the CDR3 is TGTGCCAGCAGTTACGGGGCTCTGCGGGAGACCCAGTACTTC. Its protein product is CASSYGALRETQYF.

The chain couples TRBV6-5 to TRBJ1-2; tentatively, D is TRBD1 (6 bases). V dropped 4 bases and J dropped 8 bases, with 23 bases sitting between them. Per germline, CDR1 MNHEY and CDR2 SVGAGI. The CDR3 runs to 16 residues. This CDR3 is CASSFQRSRGIGGYTF. The CDR3 coding sequence is TGTGCCAGCAGTTTCCAACGGAGCAGGGGAATCGGCGGCTACACCTTC.

The V and J genes are TRBV18 and TRBJ2-3, with D perhaps matching TRBD1 (6 bases). CDR1 is KGHSH and CDR2 is LQKENI in the germline V gene. The CDR3 has 17 amino acids. Deletions cut 4 bases from V and 1 base from J, with 18 bases between. As DNA, the CDR3 is TGTGCCAGCTCACGGGAATATCCAGGGGCTGGCACAGATACGCAGTATTTT. It is translated as CASSREYPGAGTDTQYF.

Comment on this clone: In the same sample, other DNA sequences code for this CDR3. This chain links TRBV10-3 with TRBJ2-7; 11 bases fit TRBD2. Unmatched junction bases numbered 1, after V lost 2 bases and J lost 4 bases. The germline V gene has CDR1 ENHRY and CDR2 SYGVKD. CDR3 length equals 14 residues. CDR3 sequence: CAISELAGGYEQYF. CDR3 DNA sequence: TGTGCCATCAGTGAGCTAGCGGGGGGATACGAGCAGTACTTC.

Remarks on this clone: Other nucleotide sequences from this sample produce the same CDR3. The V gene is TRBV18, the J gene TRBJ2-7; D is ambiguous. V was trimmed by 4 bases and J by 6 bases, leaving 7 bases between them. The CDR3 length is 11 residues. From germline, CDR1 is KGHSH and CDR2 LQKENI. Written as DNA, the CDR3 is TGTGCCAGCTCACAGGGCGGCGAGCAGTACTTC. It yields the protein CASSQGGEQYF.

This clone was detected once. This CDR3 is also generated by other DNA sequences in the sample. The chain carries TRBV4-3 and TRBJ2-5, with 10 bases identical to TRBD2. This CDR3 spans 16 amino acids. J gave up 5 bases and V 0 bases, and 6 bases lay outside the gene matches. CDR1 LGHNA and CDR2 YSLEER come from the germline V gene. CDR3 sequence: CASSQEGTSGMETQYF. The DNA of the CDR3 is TGCGCCAGCAGCCAAGAAGGCACTAGCGGGATGGAGACCCAGTACTTC.

This clone turned up a few times. The chain links TRBV7-9 to TRBJ2-7; D perhaps matches TRBD1 (6 bases). V lost 4 bases and J 2 bases, leaving 12 bases between the germline ends. Germline CDR1 SEHNR, CDR2 FQNEAQ (reference sequence). The CDR3 is made up of 14 amino acids. CDR3 loop: CASSSQGQAYEQYF. The CDR3 DNA reads as TGTGCCAGCAGCTCTCAGGGGCAGGCCTACGAGCAGTACTTC.

The V gene is TRBV7-2, the J gene TRBJ1-1; 8 bases are shared with TRBD1. There are 12 residues in the CDR3. The V gene's germline CDR1 is SGHTA and CDR2 FQGNSA. The V gene end was trimmed by 4 bases and the J gene end by 11 bases; junction bases not matched to a gene: 6. CDR3: CASSSPGQGAFF. CDR3 DNA: TGTGCCAGCAGCTCACCAGGACAGGGCGCTTTCTTT.

The chain recombines TRBV6-6 with TRBJ1-5; no firm D call. Trimming left V 6 bases short and J 1 base short, with 4 bases between. Germline loops: CDR1 MNHNY, CDR2 SVGAGI (reference sequence). This CDR3 has 12 amino acids. CDR3 nucleotide sequence: TGTGCCAGCAGGGAGAGCAATCAGCCCCAGCATTTT. This encodes CASRESNQPQHF.

V usage is TRBV2 and J usage is TRBJ1-1; no clear D gene. CDR1 is SNHLY, CDR2 FYNNEI, per germline. The CDR3 runs 14 residues. Trimming shortened V by 7 bases and J by 6 bases, and 18 bases separated the two germline ends. The CDR3 sequence is CASTKAEVFPEAFF. CDR3 nucleotide sequence: TGTGCCAGCACCAAGGCAGAGGTATTTCCTGAAGCTTTCTTT. Filled out from reference TRBV2 and TRBJ1-1, the complete variable domain reads EPEVTQTPSHQVTQMGQEVILRCVPISNHLYFYWYRQILGQKVEFLVSFYNNEISEKSEIFDDQFSVERPDGSNFTLKIRSTKLEDSAMYFCASTKAEVFPEAFFGQGTRLTVV.

This clone was recorded only once. The rearrangement uses TRBV19 and TRBJ2-1; weak D call: TRBD1 (5 bases). CDR3 length equals 13 residues. Germline CDR1 and CDR2: LNHDA and SQIVND (reference sequence). V lost 7 bases to trimming and J lost 9 bases, with 16 bases between them. In nucleotides, the CDR3 is TGTGCCAGTACCAAACAGGTTCGGATTGAGCAGTTCTTC. Amino acid sequence: CASTKQVRIEQFF.

As for this clone: The sample contains more than one DNA sequence encoding this CDR3. The genes are TRBV4-3 and TRBJ2-3; a weak D match, TRBD2 (6 bases). The CDR3 is made up of 15 amino acids. Germline V gives CDR1 LGHNA, CDR2 YSLEER. V was trimmed by 0 bases and J by 2 bases, leaving 9 bases between them. The CDR3 region has the DNA TGCGCCAGCAGCCAAGATTCGGGAGTCACAGATACGCAGTATTTT. Its translation: CASSQDSGVTDTQYF.

This rearrangement joins TRBV4-1 to TRBJ2-3; D uncertain. The length of the CDR3 is 15 residues. V was pared by 1 base and J by 5 bases, with 13 bases between. The germline gives CDR1 MGHRA, CDR2 YSYEKL. Here the CDR3 reads CASSQGTLIGDTQYF. The CDR3 coding sequence is TGCGCCAGCAGCCAAGGAACCTTGATAGGAGATACGCAGTATTTT.

The count of this clone is one. The chain uses TRBV7-9 and TRBJ1-1; D remains unclear. V was cut by 0 bases and J by 1 base, with 12 bases left in between. The CDR3 is 16 amino acids. CDR1 is SEHNR and CDR2 is FQNEAQ in the germline V gene (reference sequence). DNA of the CDR3: TGTGCCAGCAGCTTAGCGTACGGGAGCGGGAACACTGAAGCTTTCTTT. Translating gives CASSLAYGSGNTEAFF. The complete variable domain, with remaining parts taken from reference TRBV7-9 and TRBJ1-1, reads DTGVSQNPRHKITKRGQNVTFRCDPISEHNRLYWYRQTLGQGPEFLTYFQNEAQLEKSRLLSDRFSAERPKGSFSTLEIQRTEQGDSAMYLCASSLAYGSGNTEAFFGQGTRLTVV.

Worth noting for this clone: Within the sample, other DNA sequences also encode this same CDR3. This rearrangement joins TRBV28 to TRBJ1-6; 11 bases align to TRBD1. CDR3 length equals 15 residues. The V gene's germline CDR1 is MDHEN and CDR2 SYDVKM. V gave up 5 bases and J gave up 10 bases; unmatched junction bases: 7. The CDR3 nucleotides are TGTGCCAGCAGTCCTCGGGACAGGGGGGGATCACCCCTCCACTTT. This encodes CASSPRDRGGSPLHF. Full variable domain (remainder filled in from reference TRBV28 and TRBJ1-6): DVKVTQSSRYLVKRTGEKVFLECVQDMDHENMFWYRQDPGLGLRLIYFSYDVKMKEKGDIPEGYSVSREKKERFSLILESASTNQTSMYLCASSPRDRGGSPLHFGNGTRLTVT.

The chain employs TRBV15 and TRBJ1-4, with 8 positions matching TRBD1. Per the germline V gene, CDR1 is LNHNV and CDR2 is YYDKDF (reference sequence). CDR3 size: 15 residues. V shed 5 bases, J shed 4 bases, and the junction held 6 bases outside the gene matches. The CDR3 nucleotides read TGTGCCACCAGCGAGGGAGACAGGGGTAATGAAAAACTGTTTTTT. Translation gives CATSEGDRGNEKLFF.

In its sample, this clone was seen once. This chain links TRBV18 with TRBJ2-5; no clear D gene. There are 13 residues in the CDR3. From germline, CDR1 is KGHSH and CDR2 LQKENI. V lost 0 bases to trimming and J lost 6 bases, with 8 bases between them. CDR3 protein: CASSPPTEQTQYF. The CDR3 nucleotides are TGTGCCAGCTCACCACCTACGGAACAGACCCAGTACTTC.

The chain has TRBV29-1 and TRBJ2-3, with TRBD2 matching over 12 bases. Germline V lookup: CDR1 SQVTM, CDR2 ANQGSEA. The trim removed 7 bases at V and 2 bases at J, leaving 7 bases unmatched. The CDR3 sequence is 15 residues long. The CDR3 is CSANLAGGPTDTQYF. The DNA for the CDR3 is TGCAGCGCAAATCTAGCGGGAGGGCCCACAGATACGCAGTATTTT.

The chain combines TRBV20-1 with TRBJ2-5; D is perhaps TRBD2 (6 bases). The CDR3 loop spans 11 amino acids. The germline V and J ends were trimmed by 4 bases and 5 bases, with 8 bases remaining between them. Germline V lookup: CDR1 DFQATT, CDR2 SNEGSKA (reference sequence). The chain's CDR3 is CSANLAETQYF. The CDR3 DNA reads as TGCAGTGCTAACCTAGCGGAGACCCAGTACTTC.

The V gene is TRBV15, the J gene TRBJ2-5; D is unclear. The V end was cut by 2 bases, the J end by 1 base, with 20 bases between. This CDR3 is built from 18 residues. Looked up from germline, CDR1 is LNHNV and CDR2 is YYDKDF (reference sequence). DNA of the CDR3: TGTGCCACCAGCAGACTAGAGAGAGCACTACCGCTCCAAGAGACCCAGTACTTC. Protein: CATSRLERALPLQETQYF.

The V call is TRBV13, the J call TRBJ2-3, with 10 bases lining up with TRBD1. The V gene's germline CDR1 is PRHDT and CDR2 FYEKMQ (reference sequence). Trimming removed 5 bases from V and 1 base from J; junction bases left unmatched: 12. The CDR3 runs 18 residues. CDR3 protein: CASSLRQGAIGGTDTQYF. In nucleotides, the CDR3 is TGTGCCAGCAGCCTTCGACAGGGGGCGATAGGGGGCACAGATACGCAGTATTTT.

J is TRBJ1-1 and V is TRBV10-2; the D gene is possibly TRBD1 (5 bases). The V end lost 6 bases, the J end lost 4 bases, and 15 bases lay between the germline ends. This CDR3 comprises 14 residues. Germline V CDR1 and CDR2: WSHSY, SAAADI. CDR3 protein: CASRGLRGGTEAFF. CDR3 bases: TGCGCCAGCAGGGGACTTCGTGGGGGCACTGAAGCTTTCTTT.

The chain links TRBV7-2 to TRBJ1-5; possible D gene TRBD1, 5 bases. CDR1 and CDR2 (germline): SGHTA, FQGNSA. V was trimmed by 4 bases and J by 1 base, leaving 14 bases between them. This CDR3 is 16 amino acids long. The CDR3 is CASSSNSRDSNQPQHF. The CDR3 bases are TGTGCCAGCAGCTCGAACTCCCGGGACAGCAATCAGCCCCAGCATTTT.

The CDR3 region has the DNA TGTGCCAGCAGCTGGTCAGAGAACACTGAAGCTTTCTTT. Translating gives CASSWSENTEAFF. The V gene is TRBV7-8, the J gene TRBJ1-1; D uncertain. The CDR3 covers 13 residues. The V end was cut by 4 bases, the J end by 1 base, with 7 bases between. Germline V gives CDR1 SGHVS, CDR2 FQNEAQ.

This sequence joins TRBV9 and TRBJ2-2; D is unclear. The CDR3 length is 12 residues. Trimming removed 4 bases at V and 8 bases at J, with 9 bases between. Germline lookup yields CDR1 SGDLS and CDR2 YYNGEE. In DNA form, the CDR3 reads TGTGCCAGCAGCCATCCTCGAGGGGAGCTGTTTTTT. It is translated as CASSHPRGELFF. Filled out from reference TRBV9 and TRBJ2-2, the complete variable domain reads DSGVTQTPKHLITATGQRVTLRCSPRSGDLSVYWYQQSLDQGLQFLIQYYNGEERAKGNILERFSAQQFPDLHSELNLSSLELGDSALYFCASSHPRGELFFGEGSRLTVL.

V is TRBV9 and J is TRBJ2-2; no reliable D call. The CDR3 runs to 13 residues. Trimming pared 3 bases from V and 4 bases from J, leaving 7 bases between. The germline gives CDR1 SGDLS, CDR2 YYNGEE. CDR3 loop: CASSARTTGELFF. As DNA, the CDR3 is TGTGCCAGCAGCGCCCGTACCACCGGGGAGCTGTTTTTT.